Presented here are 28 T cell receptor beta chains from one specimen sequenced in a study of graft-versus-host responses after intestinal transplantation. Sequencing was performed with immunoSEQ multiplex PCR; in TCRdb, only in-frame clones are kept and a portion is missing. Among about 90,000 clones listed, over 80% were seen once. No antigens are known for them. Sequences were derived from unstimulated CD8+ T cells sorted from spleen or lymph node cells, sampled before intestinal transplant. The receptor source for this set is a human donor who received an intestinal transplant.

This chain uses TRBV10-3 with TRBJ2-5; D may be TRBD1 (7 bases). Trimming cost V 0 bases and J 1 base, with 15 bases left between them. The germline CDR1 and CDR2 sequences are ENHRY and SYGVKD. There are 17 residues in the CDR3. CDR3 region: CAISESRQGGFQETQYF. CDR3 DNA sequence: TGTGCCATCAGTGAGTCCAGGCAGGGGGGATTCCAAGAGACCCAGTACTTC.

The V and J genes are TRBV5-6 and TRBJ2-7; D may be TRBD1 or TRBD2 (5 bases each). Between the trimmed V and J ends, which lost 4 bases and 5 bases, there was a span of 16 bases. The CDR3 runs to 14 residues. CDR1 is SGHDT and CDR2 is YYEEEE in the germline V gene. CDR3 nucleotides: TGTGCCAGCAGCCTGCGACAGAGGGAACACGAGCAGTACTTC. Its protein product is CASSLRQREHEQYF.

V usage is TRBV27 and J usage is TRBJ2-7; the D gene is possibly TRBD2 (5 bases). The CDR3 totals 13 residues. V lost 3 bases, J lost 3 bases, and 9 bases lay in between. CDR1 MNHEY and CDR2 SMNVEV come from the germline V gene (reference sequence). The CDR3 is CASSFGLYYEQYF. The DNA of the CDR3 is TGTGCCAGCAGTTTCGGACTTTACTACGAGCAGTACTTC.

J is TRBJ2-2 and V is TRBV28; TRBD1 might be the D (5 bases). In germline, CDR1 is MDHEN, CDR2 SYDVKM. The CDR3 extends over 15 amino acids. V lost 1 base and J lost 4, with 10 bases in between. CDR3 DNA: TGTGCCAGCAGTTTATTTGGGGCAGTCACCGGGGAGCTGTTTTTT. It yields the protein CASSLFGAVTGELFF.

The chain joins TRBV2 to TRBJ2-3; 8 nucleotides agree with TRBD1. Looked up from germline, CDR1 is SNHLY and CDR2 is FYNNEI. The length of the CDR3 is 14 residues. V trimming: 7 bases; J trimming: 2 bases; junction bases outside the gene matches: 5. CDR3 in amino acids: CASKGTGATDTQYF. The CDR3 bases are TGTGCCAGCAAGGGGACAGGAGCCACAGATACGCAGTATTTT.

This clone occurred a few times. V gene TRBV27 combines with J gene TRBJ2-3; D is possibly TRBD1 (7 bases). Trimming left V 7 bases short and J 5 bases short, with 16 bases between. Germline V CDR1 and CDR2: MNHEY, SMNVEV (reference sequence). This CDR3 region has 14 residues. In DNA form, the CDR3 reads TGTGCCAGCACCCTTCCCCAGGGGGGAGATACGCAGTATTTT. Translation gives CASTLPQGGDTQYF.

The V call is TRBV6-5, the J call TRBJ2-1; the match to TRBD1 covers 10 bases. Looked up from germline, CDR1 is MNHEY and CDR2 is SVGAGI. The CDR3 loop spans 15 amino acids. V shed 0 bases, J shed 8 bases, and the junction held 4 bases outside the gene matches. The CDR3 sequence: CASSYSSGQGYEQFF. The CDR3 bases are TGTGCCAGCAGTTACTCCTCGGGACAGGGGTATGAGCAGTTCTTC.

This chain joins TRBV29-1 and TRBJ1-2; D unresolved. Trimming shortened V by 2 bases and J by 3 bases, and 7 bases separated the two germline ends. CDR1 and CDR2 from the germline V gene are SQVTM and ANQGSEA. The CDR3 loop spans 12 amino acids. The CDR3 DNA follows: TGCAGCGTTGAATCGGCAGACTATGGCTACACCTTC. It translates to CSVESADYGYTF.

This clone occurred once. V gene TRBV6-1 combines with J gene TRBJ2-7; D is unclear. CDR1 is MNHNS, CDR2 SASEGT, per germline. V dropped 3 bases and J dropped 2 bases, with 11 bases sitting between them. CDR3 length: 14 residues. The CDR3 is CASSEGWSTYEQYF. DNA for the CDR3: TGTGCCAGCAGTGAGGGATGGTCCACCTACGAGCAGTACTTC.

V is TRBV5-4 and J is TRBJ2-7; no firm D call. V lost 2 bases to trimming and J lost 0 bases, with 12 bases between them. In germline, CDR1 is SGHNT, CDR2 YYREEE (reference sequence). This CDR3 is built from 15 residues. The chain's CDR3 is CASSFQQTSSYEQYF. The DNA for the CDR3 is TGTGCCAGCAGCTTTCAGCAAACAAGCTCCTACGAGCAGTACTTC.

About this clone itself: A read error may produce the germline difference seen at one junction end. The gene calls are TRBV10-3 and TRBJ2-3; 10 bases align to TRBD2. The germline V gene encodes CDR1 ENHRY and CDR2 SYGVKD. CDR3 length equals 13 residues. CDR3 sequence: CAVSGGEGDTQYF. CDR3 bases: TGTGCCGTCAGCGGGGGGGAGGGGGATACGCAGTATTTT.

The chain couples TRBV6-4 to TRBJ2-1; D is uncertain. This CDR3 comprises 15 residues. Germline lookup yields CDR1 MRHNA and CDR2 SNTAGT. V was cut by 0 bases and J by 4 bases, with 10 bases left in between. CDR3 residues: CASSDSGGTYNEQFF. CDR3 bases: TGTGCCAGCAGTGACTCGGGCGGAACGTACAATGAGCAGTTCTTC.

The J gene is TRBJ2-1, the V gene TRBV21-1; the DNA was not compared with TRBD2, the D call given in the table. TRBV21-1 is labeled a pseudogene. The CDR3 sequence is 12 residues long. CDR3 in amino acids: CARAGGDNEQFF. The CDR3 nucleotides are TGTGCCAGAGCGGGAGGGGACAATGAGCAGTTCTTC.

The CDR3 coding sequence is TGTGCCAGCAGTTACTCAGGGGACAATGAGCAGTTCTTC. The encoded protein is CASSYSGDNEQFF. V gene TRBV6-6 combines with J gene TRBJ2-1; possibly TRBD1 for D (5 bases). The CDR3 runs to 13 residues. Germline assignment: CDR1 MNHNY and CDR2 SVGAGI (reference sequence). Trimming stripped 0 bases from V and 5 bases from J, with 5 bases between.

The chain joins TRBV7-9 to TRBJ1-4, with D hard to call. Germline CDR1 is SEHNR and CDR2 is FQNEAQ (reference sequence). V was shortened by 8 bases and J by 2 bases, with 15 bases between the two germline ends. The CDR3 sequence is 15 residues long. The CDR3 region has the DNA TGTGCCAGCCAGCTTGGGTTTTATACTAATGAAAAACTGTTTTTT. Translating it yields CASQLGFYTNEKLFF.

This rearrangement joins TRBV29-1 to TRBJ2-5, with TRBD2 as a possible D gene (6 bases). The J call could be wrong; TRBJ2-7 is a better fit for the DNA end. Germline loops: CDR1 SQVTM, CDR2 ANQGSEA. CDR3 size: 11 residues. DNA of the CDR3: TGCAGCGTTGATGGAGGGAACGAGCAGTACTTC. This translates into CSVDGGNEQYF.

This clone was seen a handful of times. The chain carries TRBV10-3 and TRBJ2-2; the match to TRBD1 covers 10 bases. The germline CDR1 and CDR2 sequences are ENHRY and SYGVKD. The CDR3 is made up of 15 amino acids. The ends lost 5 bases at V and 6 bases at J; junction bases unmatched: 6. CDR3 coding DNA: TGTGCCATCAGTCAGGACAGGGGGAGAGCCGGGGAGCTGTTTTTT. Amino acid sequence: CAISQDRGRAGELFF.

This clone came up once. J is TRBJ2-1 and V is TRBV7-9, with 7 bases aligning to TRBD2. V shed 3 bases, J shed 3 bases, and the junction held 5 bases outside the gene matches. CDR1 and CDR2 from the germline V gene are SEHNR and FQNEAQ (reference sequence). The CDR3 consists of 15 residues. The CDR3 loop reads CASSLGGTDYNEQFF. For the CDR3, the DNA is TGTGCCAGCAGCTTGGGGGGGACTGACTACAATGAGCAGTTCTTC.

Written as DNA, the CDR3 is TGTGCCAGCAGCCCTAGCGGGGGCACAGATACGCAGTATTTT. This gives the protein CASSPSGGTDTQYF. The chain recombines TRBV7-6 with TRBJ2-3; 9 bases are a match to TRBD2. Germline CDR1 and CDR2: SGHVS and FNYEAQ. V shed 5 bases, J shed 1 base, and the junction held 1 base outside the gene matches. CDR3 size: 14 residues.

The chain combines TRBV9 with TRBJ2-1, with 12 bases identical to TRBD2. This CDR3 has 15 amino acids. V lost 4 bases, J lost 9 bases, and 8 bases stayed unmatched. Per the germline V gene, CDR1 is SGDLS and CDR2 is YYNGEE. CDR3 protein: CASSQSSGRGIEQFF. CDR3 DNA: TGTGCCAGCAGCCAATCTAGCGGGAGGGGAATTGAGCAGTTCTTC.

This chain uses TRBV11-2 with TRBJ2-2; D is unclear. This CDR3 region has 15 residues. CDR1 is SGHAT and CDR2 is FQNNGV in the germline V gene. V dropped 4 bases and J dropped 2 bases, with 11 bases sitting between them. The CDR3 reads CASSSSKPNTGELFF. For the CDR3, the DNA is TGTGCCAGCAGCTCCTCGAAGCCCAACACCGGGGAGCTGTTTTTT.

The rearrangement uses TRBV2 and TRBJ2-3; no clear D. Per the germline V gene, CDR1 is SNHLY and CDR2 is FYNNEI. V dropped 3 bases and J dropped 4 bases, with 5 bases sitting between them. CDR3 size: 12 residues. DNA of the CDR3: TGTGCCAGCAGTGACGAGGCAGATACGCAGTATTTT. This codes for CASSDEADTQYF.

The chain joins TRBV27 to TRBJ2-5; 13 bases match TRBD2. This CDR3 has 16 residues. CDR1 and CDR2 from the germline V gene are MNHEY and SMNVEV (reference sequence). J was trimmed by 4 bases and V by 3 bases; bases with no gene match: 5. In DNA, the CDR3 is TGTGCCAGCAGTTTGACTAGCGGGAGGATTCGAGAGACCCAGTACTTC. It encodes CASSLTSGRIRETQYF.

This rearrangement joins TRBV4-2 to TRBJ2-3, with 7 positions matching TRBD2. Germline values: CDR1 LGHNA, CDR2 YNFKEQ. V was pared by 0 bases and J by 2 bases, with 14 bases of the junction left unmatched. This CDR3 spans 19 amino acids. CDR3 loop: CASSQDLNLGGSPTDTQYF. Here the CDR3 DNA reads TGTGCCAGCAGCCAAGATTTGAACCTTGGCGGGAGTCCCACAGATACGCAGTATTTT.

This clone has only a few counts. The rearrangement uses TRBV7-3 and TRBJ2-6; 7 bases map to TRBD1. From germline, CDR1 is SGHTA and CDR2 FQGTGA. The CDR3 is made up of 17 amino acids. J gave up 0 bases and V 5 bases, and 7 bases lay outside the gene matches. The CDR3 DNA follows: TGTGCCAGCAGCCCTGAGGGACAGAACTCTGGGGCCAACGTCCTGACTTTC. Protein product: CASSPEGQNSGANVLTF.

As concerns this clone: The same CDR3 arises from other DNA sequences in this sample as well. This chain connects TRBV12-2 to TRBJ2-7; TRBD2, the table's D call, was not compared with the DNA. TRBV12-2 is termed a pseudogene. This CDR3 region has 13 residues. The CDR3 DNA follows: TGTGCAAGCCGCTTAGCGGGAGCCTACGAGCAGTACTTC. Translation: CASRLAGAYEQYF.

The chain recombines TRBV5-1 with TRBJ2-5, with TRBD2 matching 7 bases. TRBJ2-7 explains the end of the DNA better; the J call may be wrong. CDR1 is SGHRS, CDR2 YFSETQ, per germline. CDR3 length: 19 residues. CDR3 in amino acids: CASSLKGGLVAGSSYEQYF. The CDR3 DNA sequence: TGCGCCAGCAGCTTGAAGGGAGGGTTAGTAGCGGGCTCCTCCTACGAGCAGTACTTC.

This chain links TRBV5-4 with TRBJ2-1; TRBD1 might be the D (5 bases). The CDR3 runs 17 residues. The germline V gene encodes CDR1 SGHNT and CDR2 YYREEE (reference sequence). V gave up 0 bases and J gave up 0 bases, with 13 bases separating them. The CDR3 spells CASSLEYRTSSYNEQFF. CDR3 DNA: TGTGCCAGCAGCTTGGAATACAGGACGAGCTCCTACAATGAGCAGTTCTTC.